This is a list of T cell receptor beta chains from one sample in a study of prognosis after radiotherapy for stage I lung cancer. Via MiXCR, TCRdb re-called the multiplex PCR reads, giving one row per CDR3 protein. The sample holds fewer than 40,000 distinct CDR3 sequences, nearly 35% seen once. Sequenced material: PBMCs, taken before or after stereotactic body radiation therapy (not recorded which). These receptors originate from a donor aged 50 or older with non-small cell lung cancer. Both conserved end residues are part of each CDR3. The D gene is left open where the match is weak. Size values are once, few and many counts, or a class for expanded clones, and some rows have none.

TGCGCCAGCAGCTCCCCGTTAGGGAACGAGCAGTACTTC CASSSPLGNEQYF . TRBV5-1 many TRBJ2-7
TGTGCCAGCAGTTTGGGCGGGGAGTTTTATGAAAAACTGTTTTTT CASSLGGEFYEKLFF . TRBV12-3/TRBV12-4 many TRBJ1-4
TGTGCCAGCAGCTCGGGCAGGGCTTATGAAGCTTTCTTT CASSSGRAYEAFF . TRBV5-4 many TRBJ1-1
TGCGCCAGCAGCTTGGGGACCGGCCGAACGTCGGAGCAGTACTTC CASSLGTGRTSEQYF . TRBV5-1 many TRBJ2-7
TGCGCCAGCAGCATACCGGGTCCCCCTGCCGGGGAGCTGTTTTTT CASSIPGPPAGELFF . TRBV5-1 . TRBJ2-2
TGTGCCAGCAGTTTAATGGCCAGGGTGGCCACTGAAGCTTTCTTT CASSLMARVATEAFF . TRBV28 many TRBJ1-1
TGCGCCAGCAGCTTGGACGGACAGCTTGGGGAGCAGTACTTC CASSLDGQLGEQYF . TRBV5-1 many TRBJ2-7
TGTGCCAGCAGCTGGACCTATCTCACAGATACGCAGTATTTT CASSWTYLTDTQYF . TRBV7-8 many TRBJ2-3
TGTGCCAGCAGTTCAGACGGGACTAGCGGGGAGACCCAGTACTTC CASSSDGTSGETQYF TRBD2 TRBV12-3/TRBV12-4 many TRBJ2-5
TGTGCCAGTGGCGGCCGTACATATAATTCACCCCTCCACTTT CASGGRTYNSPLHF . TRBV19 many TRBJ1-6
TGCAGTGCTTCCGGGGGGACATATCAGCCCCAGCATTTT CSASGGTYQPQHF . TRBV20-1 many TRBJ1-5
TGTGCCAGCAGCTTGGGGGGAGATGGAAACACCATATATTTT CASSLGGDGNTIYF . TRBV11-3 many TRBJ1-3
TGTGCCAGTAGTATAGATCTCCGGGACGGAGCTAACTGTGTCTACACCTTC CASSIDLRDGANCVYTF . TRBV19 . TRBJ1-2
TGTGCCACCAGTGGGGGGCCCCGAACCTACAATGAGCAGTTCTTC CATSGGPRTYNEQFF . TRBV24-1 few TRBJ2-1
TGCAGTGCTTCGAGTATAGGGACAGACGATCAGCCCCAGCATTTT CSASSIGTDDQPQHF TRBD1 TRBV20-1 . TRBJ1-5
TGCGCCAGCAGCTTGGACAGGGGCTCCTACAATGAGCAGCTCTTC CASSLDRGSYNEQLF TRBD1 TRBV5-1 many TRBJ2-1
TGCGCCAGCAGCCATCCCATTCGGGGGACAGCTAGCACAGATACGCAGTATTTT CASSHPIRGTASTDTQYF . TRBV4-1 many TRBJ2-3
TGTGCCAGCAGTTCACGACAGGCCCCAACGGACAATGAGCAGTTCTTC CASSSRQAPTDNEQFF . TRBV27 . TRBJ2-1
TGTGCCAGCAGCGGACCACCGGGACAGGGTAGAAGAAATTCACCCCTCCACTTT CASSGPPGQGRRNSPLHF TRBD1 TRBV6-1 many TRBJ1-6
TGCAGTGCTAGCCCTGGGGACAGGATGGGCTACACCTTC CSASPGDRMGYTF TRBD1 TRBV20-1 many TRBJ1-2
TGCAGTGCAGGGGCCTACGAGCAGTACTTC CSAGAYEQYF . TRBV20-1 medium-sized TRBJ2-7
TGTGCCAGCAGCGAAACCGGGACTAGCTGGCTCTTC CASSETGTSWLF TRBD2 TRBV6-1 many TRBJ2-1
TGTGCCAGCAGCGGCGGACAGGGGGCTGGTGAAAAACTGTTTTTT CASSGGQGAGEKLFF TRBD1 TRBV9 many TRBJ1-4
TGTGCCAGCACCCCCGGGACAGGGGGGAAGCCCCAGCATTTT CASTPGTGGKPQHF TRBD1 TRBV12-3/TRBV12-4 many TRBJ1-5
TGTGCCAGCACCACCCCGCAGGGGACCCTCTACGAGCAGTACTTC CASTTPQGTLYEQYF . TRBV28 few TRBJ2-7
TGTGCCAGCAGCACCCGAGTCGCGTACAATGAGCAGTTCTTC CASSTRVAYNEQFF . TRBV28 few TRBJ2-1
TGCAGTGGTACTAGCGGGGGCGATCAAGCAGAGACCCAGTACTTC CSGTSGGDQAETQYF TRBD2 TRBV20-1 . TRBJ2-5
TGTGCCAGCAGCCAACATCTCGACAGGGGGTACGGCTACACCTTC CASSQHLDRGYGYTF TRBD1 TRBV4-2 . TRBJ1-2
TGTGCCAGTAGTAGGTGGGGGCAGTCCTACAATGAGCAGTTCTTC CASSRWGQSYNEQFF . TRBV19 many TRBJ2-1
TGTGCCAGCAGCCCCCATCGAGGAGGGGGCGCCGATGGCTACACCTTC CASSPHRGGGADGYTF TRBD1 TRBV7-8 many TRBJ1-2
TGCAGCGTTGTGGCAGGCCAGAACACTGAAGCTTTCTTT CSVVAGQNTEAFF . TRBV29-1 . TRBJ1-1
TGTGCCAGCAGCTTAGGACAGGGCCAAGAGACCCAGTACTTC CASSLGQGQETQYF TRBD1 TRBV7-2 many TRBJ2-5
TGTGCCAGCACCCGAGGGGGACTAGCGGGAGGTTTAAATGAGCAGTTCTTC CASTRGGLAGGLNEQFF TRBD2 TRBV6-1 . TRBJ2-1
TGTGCCAGCAGTTCCACTACCAATCAGCCCCAGCATTTT CASSSTTNQPQHF . TRBV28 many TRBJ1-5
TGTGCCACCGCCCACGGCTTTCGTATGAGCCGACTCGGAGAGACCCAGTACTTC CATAHGFRMSRLGETQYF . TRBV28 . TRBJ2-5
TGTGCCAGCAGTTGGACGGGAGTGGTCGGGGAGCTGTTTTTT CASSWTGVVGELFF . TRBV27 . TRBJ2-2
TGCGCCAGCAGGATTAGCACAGATACGCAGTATTTT CASRISTDTQYF . TRBV10-1 . TRBJ2-3
TGCAGTGCTAGATCGCCGGGTCTCACTGAAGCTTTCTTT CSARSPGLTEAFF . TRBV20-1 many TRBJ1-1
TGTGCCAGCAGCCAACAGCCCTATGACAGGACTAGCGGATGGTACTACGAGCAGTACTTC CASSQQPYDRTSGWYYEQYF TRBD2 TRBV4-2 many TRBJ2-7
TGTGCCAGCAGCTTAAGGGAGGGGGCCCCCTACAATGAGCAGTTCTTC CASSLREGAPYNEQFF . TRBV7-3 many TRBJ2-1
TGCAGTGGGACATTAGAGGAACAAGGGTTCTCCTACGAGCAGTACTTC CSGTLEEQGFSYEQYF . TRBV20-1 . TRBJ2-7